A single sample is the source of the 13 T cell receptor beta chains below, sequenced in a study of control samples from healthy donors and cancer patients. Sequencing used immunoSEQ multiplex PCR; TCRdb keeps in-frame clones, though not all of them. The data hold about 69,000 clones, with under 90% observed a single time. The material sequenced was PBMCs. These receptors came from a man in his sixties with lung cancer.

The CDR3 protein is CASSLQGGETQYF. CDR3 nucleotide sequence: TGTGCCAGCTCGCTACAGGGCGGGGAGACCCAGTACTTC. The V gene is TRBV18, the J gene TRBJ2-5; D perhaps matches TRBD1 (6 bases). Germline CDR1 is KGHSH and CDR2 is LQKENI. This CDR3 has 13 amino acids. Trimming shortened V by 6 bases and J by 5 bases, and 13 bases separated the two germline ends.

This chain links TRBV5-5 with TRBJ2-2, with 11 bases fitting TRBD2. The CDR3 runs to 17 residues. Germline V CDR1 and CDR2: SGHKS, YYEKEE (reference sequence). V shed 0 bases, J shed 6 bases, and the junction held 7 bases outside the gene matches. The CDR3 loop reads CASSLALGTSGPGELFF. CDR3 nucleotide sequence: TGTGCCAGCAGCTTGGCTTTAGGGACTAGCGGTCCCGGGGAGCTGTTTTTT.

The chain couples TRBV6-5 to TRBJ2-1; D is unresolved. V lost 2 bases, J lost 2 bases, and 7 bases lay in between. The CDR3 loop spans 14 amino acids. Germline loops: CDR1 MNHEY, CDR2 SVGAGI. DNA of the CDR3: TGTGCCAGCAGTTACAGGAATACCTACAATGAGCAGTTCTTC. The encoded protein is CASSYRNTYNEQFF.

The rearrangement links TRBV6-1 to TRBJ1-2, with D perhaps matching TRBD1 (6 bases). Germline V CDR1 and CDR2: MNHNS, SASEGT. The CDR3 length is 13 residues. V dropped 4 bases and J dropped 8 bases, with 14 bases sitting between them. The CDR3 sequence is CASSVAQGEGYTF. CDR3 in DNA: TGTGCCAGCAGTGTAGCACAGGGCGAGGGCTACACCTTC.

V gene TRBV6-5 combines with J gene TRBJ1-6; D remains ambiguous. The CDR3 consists of 14 residues. The germline V gene has CDR1 MNHEY and CDR2 SVGAGI. V was trimmed by 4 bases and J by 6 bases, leaving 10 bases between them. CDR3 in amino acids: CASSLGLINSPLHF. The DNA for the CDR3 is TGTGCCAGCAGTTTAGGACTAATTAATTCACCCCTCCACTTT.

J is TRBJ2-7 and V is TRBV6-2 or TRBV6-3; TRBD2 might be the D (7 bases). V lost 5 bases, J lost 0 bases, and 11 bases lay in between. Germline V gives CDR1 MNHEY, CDR2 SVGEGT. This CDR3 contains 14 residues. The CDR3 nucleotides read TGTGCCAGCAGTAGGGGGGGGGCCTCCTACGAGCAGTACTTC. This encodes CASSRGGASYEQYF.

The chain has TRBV6-6 and TRBJ2-2; possibly TRBD1 for D (6 bases). CDR1 and CDR2 (germline): MNHNY, SVGAGI (reference sequence). The CDR3 runs to 14 residues. The ends were cut back, 7 bases at V and 5 bases at J, with 14 bases in the middle. Here the CDR3 reads CASISRGRTGELFF. CDR3 sequence (DNA): TGTGCCAGCATTAGCAGGGGAAGAACCGGGGAGCTGTTTTTT.

This chain links TRBV11-3 with TRBJ2-3, with a tentative D call TRBD1 (6 bases). CDR3 size: 14 residues. Per germline, CDR1 SGHNT and CDR2 YENEEA. Trimming removed 5 bases from V and 4 bases from J, with 13 bases in between. The CDR3 DNA reads TGTGCCAGCAGCCCCTCCAGGGGCGCAGATACGCAGTATTTT. Its protein is CASSPSRGADTQYF.

This chain uses TRBV18 with TRBJ1-1; D uncertain. The V end was cut by 0 bases, the J end by 0 bases, with 8 bases between. This CDR3 region has 15 residues. CDR1 is KGHSH and CDR2 is LQKENI in the germline V gene. As DNA, the CDR3 is TGTGCCAGCTCACCACCCGGCAGTTTGAACACTGAAGCTTTCTTT. It specifies CASSPPGSLNTEAFF.

This chain uses TRBV29-1 with TRBJ2-3, with D possibly being TRBD1 or TRBD2 (6 bases each). The germline CDR1 and CDR2 sequences are SQVTM and ANQGSEA. With 4 bases removed from V and 3 bases from J, the gap between germline ends came to 8 bases. There are 12 residues in the CDR3. The chain's CDR3 is CSVGGATDTQYF. CDR3 sequence (DNA): TGCAGCGTTGGGGGGGCGACAGATACGCAGTATTTT.

This clone is a singleton in its sample. The V gene is TRBV11-1, the J gene TRBJ2-7; D might be TRBD1 or TRBD2, each matching 5 bases. Germline loops: CDR1 SGHAT, CDR2 FQDESV (reference sequence). V dropped 3 bases and J dropped 4 bases, with 10 bases sitting between them. This CDR3 region has 13 residues. CDR3 amino acids: CASSFPGAYEQYV. CDR3 bases: TGTGCCAGCAGCTTTCCCGGGGCATACGAGCAGTACGTC.

J is TRBJ1-2 and V is TRBV6-5; D gene ambiguous. From germline, CDR1 is MNHEY and CDR2 SVGAGI. Trimming removed 11 bases from V and 6 bases from J, with 19 bases in between. The CDR3 runs 13 residues. The CDR3 coding sequence is TGTGCCTCGAGTATGGTCCGGTGGCATGGCTACACCTTC. This sequence encodes CASSMVRWHGYTF.

The V gene is TRBV18, the J gene TRBJ2-3, with TRBD2 as a possible D gene (7 bases). CDR1 KGHSH and CDR2 LQKENI come from the germline V gene. Trimming pared 6 bases from V and 2 bases from J, leaving 9 bases between. The CDR3 is 13 residues long. This CDR3 is CASSGGATDTQYF. The CDR3 DNA is TGTGCCAGCTCGGGGGGGGCCACAGATACGCAGTATTTT.